The T cell receptor beta chain described here comes from a study of neurological immune-mediated disorders. Notes on the study in general: Expanded clones shared no identical CDR3 amino acid sequences across subjects, which suggested private TCR-beta repertoires in all groups.

Germline V lookup: CDR1 MGHRA, CDR2 YSYEKL. Germline trimming cut 6 bases from V and 0 bases from J; bases unmatched to any gene: 14. The CDR3 sequence is 17 residues long. This clonotype was recorded many times. Antigen specificity is unknown. Time point specified: longitudinal time-point 1 (baseline). PBMCs numbering 2 million and stored at -80 C yielded the unsorted libraries. The cDNA was produced through 5'RACE with 10-nucleotide random UMIs. From 15-18 subjects, each sequencing run yielded over 170 million TCR-beta sequences. MiXCR was run by TCRdb on the 5' RACE reads, yielding one entry per CDR3 protein. The table includes around 49,000 distinct CDR3 sequences, about a tenth detected once.

The chain combines TRBV4-1 with TRBJ2-7, with 7 positions matching TRBD1. This clonotype was obtained from a woman aged 40-49 years in good health. Sequencing was carried out using PBMCs. The CDR3 coding sequence is TGCGCCAGCAGGACTCTCATGGGACAGACAAACTCCTACGAGCAGTACTTC. Its protein is CASRTLMGQTNSYEQYF.